A single sample is the source of the 25 T cell receptor beta chains below, sequenced in a study of response to subunit inactivated influenza vaccine. MiXCR, applied by TCRdb to the RT-PCR reads, yields one record per CDR3 protein. The sample has 500,000 to 700,000 distinct CDR3 sequences; approximately 22% are singletons. These records were also assigned to another study, of T cells expressing NK-cell markers. This second study notes: The authors made TCR beta cDNA libraries by 5'RACE template switching. This switching added a universal primer site and UMIs.

The material was CD4+ T cells sorted from PBMCs, obtained approximately 12 days after vaccination. The source of these receptors is a man aged 45-60 years who received an inactivated influenza vaccine.

This clonotype was seen repeatedly, ten times or more. V is TRBV5-5 and J is TRBJ2-2; D uncertain. Germline loops: CDR1 SGHKS, CDR2 YYEKEE (reference sequence). V lost 0 bases and J lost 4, with 13 bases in between. The CDR3 covers 16 residues. CDR3 loop: CASSLGPVVGTGELFF. The CDR3 region has the DNA TGTGCCAGCAGCTTGGGTCCGGTGGTGGGCACCGGGGAGCTGTTTTTT. Together with reference TRBV5-5 and TRBJ2-2, the CDR3 gives the full variable domain: DAGVTQSPTHLIKTRGQQVTLRCSPISGHKSVSWYQQVLGQGPQFIFQYYEKEERGRGNFPDRFSARQFPNYSSELNVNALLLGDSALYLCASSLGPVVGTGELFFGEGSRLTVL.

This clonotype came up many times. The V call is TRBV4-3, the J call TRBJ1-4; D uncertain. Germline CDR1 reads LGHNA; CDR2 reads YSLEER. The V and J ends lost 4 bases and 8 bases respectively, with 11 bases between them. The CDR3 sequence is 13 residues long. The CDR3 is CASSLRSGEKLFF. The CDR3 DNA sequence: TGCGCCAGCAGCCTGCGGAGCGGGGAAAAACTGTTTTTT.

The DNA of the CDR3 is TGTGCCAGCAGGGCTAGCGGGGGCCTTAACACAGATACGCAGTATTTT. Protein: CASRASGGLNTDTQYF. The chain joins TRBV12-3 or TRBV12-4 to TRBJ2-3; TRBD2 agrees at 10 bases. The CDR3 consists of 16 residues. V lost 6 bases and J lost 2; bases outside the gene matches: 8.

The J gene is TRBJ1-5, the V gene TRBV6-2 or TRBV6-3; TRBD1 aligns across 10 bases. Germline V gene sequence: CDR1 MNHEY, CDR2 SVGEGT. Unmatched junction bases numbered 2, after V lost 7 bases and J lost 5 bases. The CDR3 consists of 13 residues. In DNA form, the CDR3 reads TGTGCCAGCAAGGACAGGGGGGATCAGCCCCAGCATTTT. Translated: CASKDRGDQPQHF.

The sample holds many counts of this clonotype. The CDR3 sequence: CASSLTSGVNEQFF. The CDR3 coding sequence is TGCGCCAGCAGCTTGACTAGCGGGGTCAATGAGCAGTTCTTC. The chain couples TRBV5-1 to TRBJ2-1; TRBD2 agrees at 10 bases. The CDR3 consists of 14 residues. Per the germline V gene, CDR1 is SGHRS and CDR2 is YFSETQ. J gave up 6 bases and V 1 base, and 1 base lay outside the gene matches.

In its sample, this clonotype was seen a few times. The chain uses TRBV7-9 and TRBJ2-4; D is unclear. This CDR3 region has 14 residues. CDR1 is SEHNR and CDR2 is FQNEAQ in the germline V gene (reference sequence). The V end was cut by 1 base, the J end by 3 bases, with 7 bases between. The CDR3 protein is CASSLEVSKNIQYF. Written as DNA, the CDR3 is TGTGCCAGCAGCTTAGAAGTCAGCAAAAACATTCAGTACTTC. Using reference TRBV7-9 and TRBJ2-4 for the parts outside the CDR3, the full variable domain is DTGVSQNPRHKITKRGQNVTFRCDPISEHNRLYWYRQTLGQGPEFLTYFQNEAQLEKSRLLSDRFSAERPKGSFSTLEIQRTEQGDSAMYLCASSLEVSKNIQYFGAGTRLSVL.

This chain joins TRBV6-1 and TRBJ1-1; a weak D match, TRBD1 (5 bases). The V and J ends lost 6 bases and 0 bases respectively, with 11 bases between them. This CDR3 is built from 14 residues. Germline CDR1 reads MNHNS; CDR2 reads SASEGT. The CDR3 region has the DNA TGTGCCAGCAGCCGGGACTTCTTGAACACTGAAGCTTTCTTT. The encoded protein is CASSRDFLNTEAFF.

CDR3 sequence (DNA): TGCAGCGCCCCGTCTAGCGGGGGAACTTGGAATGAGCAGTTCTTC. Its translation: CSAPSSGGTWNEQFF. The chain has TRBV29-1 and TRBJ2-1; 10 bases agree with TRBD2. This CDR3 has 15 amino acids. V lost 7 bases to trimming and J lost 7 bases; unmatched junction nucleotides: 13. Per the germline V gene, CDR1 is SQVTM and CDR2 is ANQGSEA.

The genes are TRBV10-3 and TRBJ2-5; 10 bases line up with TRBD1. In germline, CDR1 is ENHRY, CDR2 SYGVKD. V trimming: 6 bases; J trimming: 5 bases; junction bases outside the gene matches: 3. This CDR3 is built from 13 residues. The CDR3 nucleotides are TGTGCCATCAGCGACAGGGGGCGGGAGACCCAGTACTTC. It encodes CAISDRGRETQYF.

This clonotype was detected only a few times. The chain employs TRBV4-2 and TRBJ2-2; 12 bases fit TRBD2. Per germline, CDR1 LGHNA and CDR2 YNFKEQ. The CDR3 spans 16 residues. V lost 1 base and J lost 4; bases outside the gene matches: 1. CDR3 in amino acids: CASSQGLAGVTGELFF. Here the CDR3 DNA reads TGTGCCAGCAGCCAAGGACTAGCGGGAGTCACCGGGGAGCTGTTTTTT.

This sequence joins TRBV2 and TRBJ1-4, with TRBD1 as a possible D gene (5 bases). Trimming took 0 bases from V and 10 from J, leaving 6 bases between them. CDR1 is SNHLY and CDR2 is FYNNEI in the germline V gene. This CDR3 is 12 amino acids long. CDR3 sequence: CASSEAGRKLFF. As DNA, the CDR3 is TGTGCCAGCAGTGAAGCGGGACGAAAACTGTTTTTT.

This clonotype was observed a few times. V gene TRBV20-1 combines with J gene TRBJ2-1, with D tentatively TRBD2 (5 bases). CDR3 length: 11 residues. Germline values: CDR1 DFQATT, CDR2 SNEGSKA (reference sequence). V dropped 0 bases and J dropped 13 bases, with 10 bases sitting between them. The CDR3 sequence: CSARDNSGQFF. The CDR3, as DNA: TGCAGTGCTAGAGATAACAGCGGACAGTTCTTC.

This rearrangement joins TRBV7-2 to TRBJ1-3; possibly TRBD1 for D (6 bases). This CDR3 has 13 amino acids. Germline CDR1 SGHTA, CDR2 FQGNSA. The ends were cut back, 7 bases at V and 3 bases at J, with 10 bases in the middle. CDR3 coding DNA: TGTGCCAGCACCCAGGACAGTGGAAACACCATATATTTT. Amino acid sequence: CASTQDSGNTIYF.

The table lists this clonotype with a few counts. The CDR3 nucleotides read TGTGCCAGCAGCTTCGACGGGCCCTATGGCTACACCTTC. Translation gives CASSFDGPYGYTF. The J gene is TRBJ1-2, the V gene TRBV7-9; no definite D call. Trimming removed 3 bases from V and 4 bases from J, with 9 bases in between. Germline loops: CDR1 SEHNR, CDR2 FQNEAQ (reference sequence). The CDR3 sequence is 13 residues long.

This chain connects TRBV7-9 to TRBJ2-5, with 7 bases identical to TRBD1. Germline V lookup: CDR1 SEHNR, CDR2 FQNEAQ (reference sequence). This CDR3 is built from 14 residues. The V gene end was trimmed by 2 bases and the J gene end by 6 bases; junction bases not matched to a gene: 6. CDR3: CASSLSRDSKTQYF. The DNA for the CDR3 is TGTGCCAGCAGCTTATCCCGGGACAGCAAGACCCAGTACTTC. Based on the CDR3 plus reference TRBV7-9 and TRBJ2-5, the full variable domain is DTGVSQNPRHKITKRGQNVTFRCDPISEHNRLYWYRQTLGQGPEFLTYFQNEAQLEKSRLLSDRFSAERPKGSFSTLEIQRTEQGDSAMYLCASSLSRDSKTQYFGPGTRLLVL.

This chain joins TRBV6-2 or TRBV6-3 and TRBJ2-3; the D call may be TRBD1 or TRBD2 (6 bases each). The ends were cut back, 5 bases at V and 6 bases at J, with 21 bases in the middle. Germline CDR1 is MNHEY and CDR2 is SVGEGT. The length of the CDR3 is 16 residues. CDR3 loop: CASSPGAASRRDTQYF. The CDR3 coding sequence is TGTGCCAGCAGTCCGGGGGCGGCTAGTCGCCGGGATACGCAGTATTTT.

This clonotype was counted between two and nine times. J is TRBJ2-5 and V is TRBV25-1, with D possibly being TRBD1 or TRBD2 (6 bases each). The germline CDR1 and CDR2 sequences are MGHDK and SYGVNS. V was clipped by 0 bases and J by 2 bases, with 13 bases between them. The CDR3 is made up of 16 amino acids. CDR3 DNA: TGTGCCAGCAGTGAATACACGGGGGCGCGTCAAGAGACCCAGTACTTC. Translated, it gives CASSEYTGARQETQYF.

This chain joins TRBV5-1 and TRBJ2-3, with unresolved D. The CDR3 contains 15 residues. Trimming cost V 5 bases and J 0 bases, with 13 bases left between them. Germline V gives CDR1 SGHRS, CDR2 YFSETQ. CDR3 region: CASSTVSRSTDTQYF. In DNA form, the CDR3 reads TGCGCCAGCAGTACGGTTTCCCGCAGCACAGATACGCAGTATTTT. Filled out from reference TRBV5-1 and TRBJ2-3, the complete variable domain reads KAGVTQTPRYLIKTRGQQVTLSCSPISGHRSVSWYQQTPGQGLQFLFEYFSETQRNKGNFPGRFSGRQFSNSRSEMNVSTLELGDSALYLCASSTVSRSTDTQYFGPGTRLTVL.

This clonotype has a handful of counts. The chain recombines TRBV7-2 with TRBJ2-7, with no clear D. Trimming pared 5 bases from V and 3 bases from J, leaving 11 bases between. The V gene's germline CDR1 is SGHTA and CDR2 FQGNSA. This CDR3 spans 13 amino acids. The CDR3 coding sequence is TGTGCCAGCAGCCGGTCCTACGGCTACGAGCAGTACTTC. Translating it yields CASSRSYGYEQYF. The variable domain in full, completed from reference TRBV7-2 and TRBJ2-7, reads GAGVSQSPSNKVTEKGKDVELRCDPISGHTALYWYRQSLGQGLEFLIYFQGNSAPDKSGLPSDRFSAERTGGSVSTLTIQRTQQEDSAVYLCASSRSYGYEQYFGPGTRLTVT.

This clonotype was found many times. The chain has TRBV18 and TRBJ1-5; D is undetermined. This CDR3 has 14 amino acids. Trimming shortened V by 3 bases and J by 4 bases, and 10 bases separated the two germline ends. CDR1 KGHSH and CDR2 LQKENI come from the germline V gene. CDR3 sequence (DNA): TGTGCCAGCTCACCGGAGCCACAAAATCAGCCCCAGCATTTT. Amino acid sequence: CASSPEPQNQPQHF.

There are many counts of this clonotype. The J gene is TRBJ1-4, the V gene TRBV28; 7 bases align to TRBD1. Germline CDR1 and CDR2: MDHEN and SYDVKM. CDR3 length: 14 residues. Germline trimming cut 5 bases from V and 5 bases from J; bases unmatched to any gene: 5. The CDR3 region has the DNA TGTGCCAGCAGTCGGGACAGCACAAATGAAAAACTGTTTTTT. Protein product: CASSRDSTNEKLFF.

The chain joins TRBV5-1 to TRBJ2-7, with TRBD2 identical over 7 bases. Germline lookup yields CDR1 SGHRS and CDR2 YFSETQ. With 4 bases clipped from V and 3 bases from J, the junction kept 10 bases outside the gene matches. The CDR3 contains 15 residues. The CDR3 here is CASSLSGVGGYEQYF. CDR3 coding DNA: TGCGCCAGCAGCCTCAGCGGGGTGGGAGGCTACGAGCAGTACTTC.

The CDR3 bases are TGCAGTGCTAGAGACCCGAAACAGGCATCTTTAAACATTCAGTACTTC. This gives the protein CSARDPKQASLNIQYF. The rearrangement joins TRBV20-1 to TRBJ2-4; possible D gene TRBD1, 5 bases. V was pared by 0 bases and J by 6 bases, with 18 bases between. This CDR3 spans 16 amino acids. Germline V CDR1 and CDR2: DFQATT, SNEGSKA (reference sequence).

This clonotype was seen ten or more times. The rearrangement joins TRBV12-3 or TRBV12-4 to TRBJ1-5, with 7 bases aligning to TRBD1. Trimming removed 6 bases from V and 3 bases from J; junction bases left unmatched: 2. This CDR3 comprises 13 residues. CDR3 coding DNA: TGTGCCAGCAGGACAGGGTACAATCAGCCCCAGCATTTT. Its protein is CASRTGYNQPQHF.

V and J are TRBV20-1 and TRBJ2-3; D is uncertain. Germline V gene sequence: CDR1 DFQATT, CDR2 SNEGSKA (reference sequence). The CDR3 totals 16 residues. Trimming stripped 0 bases from V and 0 bases from J, with 13 bases between. The CDR3 region is CSARDLSTPSTDTQYF. Here the CDR3 DNA reads TGCAGTGCTAGAGATCTTTCTACCCCTAGCACAGATACGCAGTATTTT.